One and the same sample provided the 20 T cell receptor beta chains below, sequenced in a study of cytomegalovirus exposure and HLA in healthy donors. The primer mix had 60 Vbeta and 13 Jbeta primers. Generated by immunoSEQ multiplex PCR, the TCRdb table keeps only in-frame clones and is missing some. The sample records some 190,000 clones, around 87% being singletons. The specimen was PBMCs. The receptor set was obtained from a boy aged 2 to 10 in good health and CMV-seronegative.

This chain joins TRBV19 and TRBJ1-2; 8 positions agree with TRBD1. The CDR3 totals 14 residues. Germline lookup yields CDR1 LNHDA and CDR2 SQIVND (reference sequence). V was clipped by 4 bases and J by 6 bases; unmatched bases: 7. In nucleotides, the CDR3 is TGTGCCAGTAGTAGTGGACAGGGAATCCATGGCTACACCTTC. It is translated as CASSSGQGIHGYTF.

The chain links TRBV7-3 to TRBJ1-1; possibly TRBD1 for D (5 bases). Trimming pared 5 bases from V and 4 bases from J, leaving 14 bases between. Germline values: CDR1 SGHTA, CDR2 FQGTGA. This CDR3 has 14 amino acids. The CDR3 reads CASSQSGPGTEAFF. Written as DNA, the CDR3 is TGTGCCAGCAGCCAGTCAGGGCCGGGCACTGAAGCTTTCTTT.

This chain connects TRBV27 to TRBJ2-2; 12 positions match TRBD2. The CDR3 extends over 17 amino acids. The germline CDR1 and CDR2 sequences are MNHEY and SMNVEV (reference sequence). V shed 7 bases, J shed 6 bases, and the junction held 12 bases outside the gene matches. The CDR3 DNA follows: TGTGCCAGCACCAACAACAGGGGACTAGCGGGCCCCGGGGAGCTGTTTTTT. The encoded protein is CASTNNRGLAGPGELFF.

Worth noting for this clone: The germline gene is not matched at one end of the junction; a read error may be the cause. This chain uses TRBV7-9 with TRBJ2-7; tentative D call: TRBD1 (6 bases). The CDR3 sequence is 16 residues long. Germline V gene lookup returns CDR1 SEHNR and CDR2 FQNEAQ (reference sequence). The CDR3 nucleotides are TGTTCCAGCAGCTCGCCCGGCAGGGGAGTTCCCTACGAGCAGTACTTC. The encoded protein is CSSSSPGRGVPYEQYF.

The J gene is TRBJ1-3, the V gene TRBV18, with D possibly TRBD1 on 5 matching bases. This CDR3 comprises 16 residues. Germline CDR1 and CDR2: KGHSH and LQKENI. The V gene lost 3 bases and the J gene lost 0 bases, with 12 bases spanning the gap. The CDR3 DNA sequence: TGTGCCAGCTCACCTCTAACCAGGGTCTCTGGAAACACCATATATTTT. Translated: CASSPLTRVSGNTIYF.

The CDR3 loop is CASSVGGGAWPQHF. The DNA for the CDR3 is TGTGCCAGCAGCGTAGGGGGAGGGGCCTGGCCCCAGCATTTT. The chain recombines TRBV9 with TRBJ1-5; D perhaps matches TRBD1 (5 bases). This CDR3 region has 14 residues. Germline V gives CDR1 SGDLS, CDR2 YYNGEE. With 0 bases removed from V and 9 bases from J, the gap between germline ends came to 13 bases.

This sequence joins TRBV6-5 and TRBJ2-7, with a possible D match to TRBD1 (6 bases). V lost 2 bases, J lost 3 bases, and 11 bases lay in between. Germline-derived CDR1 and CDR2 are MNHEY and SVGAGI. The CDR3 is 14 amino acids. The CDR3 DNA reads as TGTGCCAGCAGTTACGCACAGGGTTTCTACGAGCAGTACTTC. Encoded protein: CASSYAQGFYEQYF.

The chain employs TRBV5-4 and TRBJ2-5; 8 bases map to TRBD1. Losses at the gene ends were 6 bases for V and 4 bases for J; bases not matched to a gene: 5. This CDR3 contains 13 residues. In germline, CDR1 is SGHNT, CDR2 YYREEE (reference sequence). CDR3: CASTKTGGETQYF. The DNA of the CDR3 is TGTGCCAGCACCAAAACAGGGGGAGAGACCCAGTACTTC.

The CDR3 is CASSLAEDYGDYEQYF. The CDR3 DNA sequence: TGCGCCAGCAGCTTGGCCGAGGACTACGGGGACTACGAGCAGTACTTC. The J gene is TRBJ2-7, the V gene TRBV5-1, with a weak D call TRBD2 (6 bases). The CDR3 covers 16 residues. V was cut by 0 bases and J by 3 bases, with 16 bases left in between. Germline V gene lookup returns CDR1 SGHRS and CDR2 YFSETQ.

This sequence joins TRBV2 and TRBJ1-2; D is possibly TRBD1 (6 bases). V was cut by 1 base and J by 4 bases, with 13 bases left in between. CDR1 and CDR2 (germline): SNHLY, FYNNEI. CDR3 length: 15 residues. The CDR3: CASSEGGDRFYGYTF. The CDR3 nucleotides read TGTGCCAGCAGTGAAGGGGGAGACAGGTTCTATGGCTACACCTTC.

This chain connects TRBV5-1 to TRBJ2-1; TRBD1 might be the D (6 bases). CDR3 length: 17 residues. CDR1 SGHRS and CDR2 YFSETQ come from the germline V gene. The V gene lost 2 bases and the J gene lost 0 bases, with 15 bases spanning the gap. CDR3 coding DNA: TGCGCCAGCAGCTTTATCCCCAGGGGTAGCTCCTACAATGAGCAGTTCTTC. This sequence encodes CASSFIPRGSSYNEQFF.

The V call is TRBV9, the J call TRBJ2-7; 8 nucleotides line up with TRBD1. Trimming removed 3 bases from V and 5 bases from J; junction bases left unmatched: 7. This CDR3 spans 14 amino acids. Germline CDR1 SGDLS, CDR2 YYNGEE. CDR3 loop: CASSGGQGYDEQYF. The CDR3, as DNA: TGTGCCAGCAGCGGAGGACAGGGTTACGACGAGCAGTACTTC.

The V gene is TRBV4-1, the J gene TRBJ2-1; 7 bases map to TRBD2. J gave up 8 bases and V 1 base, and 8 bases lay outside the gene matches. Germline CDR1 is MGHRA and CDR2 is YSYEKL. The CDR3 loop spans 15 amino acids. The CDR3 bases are TGCGCCAGCAGCCAAGTGGGGGGAGGGCCTGATGAGCAGTTCTTC. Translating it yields CASSQVGGGPDEQFF.

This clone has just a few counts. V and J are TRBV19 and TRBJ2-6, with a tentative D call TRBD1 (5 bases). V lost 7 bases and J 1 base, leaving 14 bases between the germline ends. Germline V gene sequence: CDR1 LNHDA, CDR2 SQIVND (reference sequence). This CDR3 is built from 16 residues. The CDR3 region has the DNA TGTGCCAGTAAGCAGGGCAGATCGTCTGGGGCCAACGTCCTGACTTTC. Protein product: CASKQGRSSGANVLTF.

In DNA form, the CDR3 reads TGTGCCAGTCCCGGGAGGGGAGGAACTGAAGCTTTCTTT. Amino acid sequence: CASPGRGGTEAFF. This chain links TRBV5-4 with TRBJ1-1; D is possibly TRBD1 (5 bases). Looked up from germline, CDR1 is SGHNT and CDR2 is YYREEE (reference sequence). V lost 8 bases and J 5 bases, leaving 16 bases between the germline ends. The CDR3 contains 13 residues.

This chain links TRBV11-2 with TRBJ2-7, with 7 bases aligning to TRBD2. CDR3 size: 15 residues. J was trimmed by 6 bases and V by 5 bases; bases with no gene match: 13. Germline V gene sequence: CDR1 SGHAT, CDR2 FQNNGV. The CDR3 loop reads CASSLDGGGPGEQYF. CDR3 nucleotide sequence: TGTGCCAGCAGCCTCGACGGGGGAGGGCCGGGCGAGCAGTACTTC.

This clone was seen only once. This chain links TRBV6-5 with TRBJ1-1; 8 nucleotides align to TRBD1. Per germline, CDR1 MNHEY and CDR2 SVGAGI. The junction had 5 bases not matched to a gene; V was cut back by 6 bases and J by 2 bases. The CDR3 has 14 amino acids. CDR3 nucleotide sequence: TGTGCCAGCAGGCCACAGGGGGATAACACTGAAGCTTTCTTT. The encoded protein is CASRPQGDNTEAFF.

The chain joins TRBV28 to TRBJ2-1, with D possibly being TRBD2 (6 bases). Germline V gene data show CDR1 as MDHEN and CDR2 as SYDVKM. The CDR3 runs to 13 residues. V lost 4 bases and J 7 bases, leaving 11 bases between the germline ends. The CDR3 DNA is TGTGCCAGCAGTTGGGCAGGGAGGAATGAGCAGTTCTTC. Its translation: CASSWAGRNEQFF.

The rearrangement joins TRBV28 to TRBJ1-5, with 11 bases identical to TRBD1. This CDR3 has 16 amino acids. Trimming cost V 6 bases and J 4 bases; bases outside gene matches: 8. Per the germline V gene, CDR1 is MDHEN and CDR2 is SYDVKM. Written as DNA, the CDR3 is TGTGCCAGCAGGGAACCGGGACAGGGGGGTAATCAGCCCCAGCATTTT. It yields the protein CASREPGQGGNQPQHF.

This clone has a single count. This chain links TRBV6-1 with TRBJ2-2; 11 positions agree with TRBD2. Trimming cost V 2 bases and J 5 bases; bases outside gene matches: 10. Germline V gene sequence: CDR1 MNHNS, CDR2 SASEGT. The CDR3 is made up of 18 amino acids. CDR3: CASSEFLSGRAWTGELFF. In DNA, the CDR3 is TGTGCCAGCAGTGAATTTCTTAGCGGGAGGGCCTGGACCGGGGAGCTGTTTTTT.